The clone carrying this T cell receptor (beta chain) was seen ten or more times. After constant-region reverse-primer amplification, full-length variable regions underwent semi-nested PCR with Nested Universal Primer A. MiXCR, run by TCRdb on the 5' RACE reads, gives a single entry per CDR3 protein. The sample carries about 50,000 distinct CDR3 sequences, 15% to 20% recorded once. The J segment lost 5 bases and the V segment lost 6 bases, leaving 4 bases of the junction unmatched. This CDR3 has 13 amino acids. Germline V gene lookup returns CDR1 SGHTA and CDR2 FQGNSA. This sequence originates from a female donor with breast cancer. J is TRBJ2-3 and V is TRBV7-2; 8 nucleotides agree with TRBD2. The sequenced material came from naive CD4+ T cells sorted from blood. The sample's subset: naive CD4+ T cells, CD4+CD45RA+CD25-. In DNA, the CDR3 is TGTGCCAGCAGGAGCGGGAGCGTAGATACGCAGTATTTT. It specifies CASRSGSVDTQYF.